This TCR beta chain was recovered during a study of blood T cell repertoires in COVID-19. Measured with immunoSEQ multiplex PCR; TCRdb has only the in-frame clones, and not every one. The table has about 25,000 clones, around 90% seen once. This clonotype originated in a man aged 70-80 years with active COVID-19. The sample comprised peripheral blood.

The CDR3 DNA sequence: TGTGCCATCAGTGCGACAGGGGCGGATGAAAAACTGTTTTTT. Translation gives CAISATGADEKLFF. The rearrangement uses TRBV10-3 and TRBJ1-4; 8 nucleotides align to TRBD1. The CDR3 runs 14 residues. V trimming: 4 bases; J trimming: 6 bases; junction bases outside the gene matches: 4. Looked up from germline, CDR1 is ENHRY and CDR2 is SYGVKD.